The next 2 T cell receptor beta chains were all read from a single sample in a study of T cell clonotyping in hematopoietic cell transplantation. The method was immunoSEQ multiplex PCR; TCRdb's version includes in-frame clones alone and lacks a portion of them. The sample consists of 10,000 to 15,000 clones, around 50% of them appearing once. Sample: peripheral blood mononuclear cells. The receptors originated from a man between 45 and 60 years old in good health. Some clones in this sample may be carry-over from other donors' samples.

The rearrangement uses TRBV30 and TRBJ2-7, with no clear D. V dropped 0 bases and J dropped 3 bases, with 9 bases sitting between them. The CDR3 is 13 residues long. The germline gives CDR1 GTSNPN, CDR2 SVGIG (reference sequence). Here the CDR3 DNA reads TGTGCCTGGAGTGTACTGTCAGGCTACGAGCAGTACTTC. It translates to CAWSVLSGYEQYF.

The CDR3, as DNA: TGCGCCAGCAGCAGCAGGTCGGAGGAGATAGAGCAGTTCTTC. Residues: CASSSRSEEIEQFF. The chain uses TRBV5-1 and TRBJ2-1; a weak D match, TRBD2 (5 bases). Germline V gene lookup returns CDR1 SGHRS and CDR2 YFSETQ. The CDR3 is 14 residues long. Trimming cost V 4 bases and J 10 bases, with 18 bases left between them. The complete variable domain, with remaining parts taken from reference TRBV5-1 and TRBJ2-1, reads KAGVTQTPRYLIKTRGQQVTLSCSPISGHRSVSWYQQTPGQGLQFLFEYFSETQRNKGNFPGRFSGRQFSNSRSEMNVSTLELGDSALYLCASSSRSEEIEQFFGPGTRLTVL.